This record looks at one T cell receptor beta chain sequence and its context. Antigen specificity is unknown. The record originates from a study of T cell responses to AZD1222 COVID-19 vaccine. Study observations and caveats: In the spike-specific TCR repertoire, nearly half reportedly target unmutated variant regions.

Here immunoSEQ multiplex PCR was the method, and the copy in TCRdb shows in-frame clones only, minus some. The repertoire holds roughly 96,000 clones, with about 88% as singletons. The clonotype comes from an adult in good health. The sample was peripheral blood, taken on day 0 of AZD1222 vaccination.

CDR3 protein: CGGTGVNTEAFF. The CDR3 DNA follows: TGTGGTGGGACAGGGGTGAACACTGAAGCTTTCTTT. J is TRBJ1-1 and V is TRBV30; TRBD1 aligns across 10 bases. This CDR3 has 12 residues. Germline V lookup: CDR1 GTSNPN, CDR2 SVGIG (reference sequence).